Below, 24 T cell receptor beta chains from the same sample are listed, as sequenced in a study of blood T cell repertoires in COVID-19. Libraries were prepared by immunoSEQ multiplex PCR; TCRdb keeps only in-frame clonotypes and omits some of them. The profile shows fewer than 350,000 clones, roughly 90% of them singletons. Sequenced: peripheral blood. Receptors originate from a woman aged 25 to 39 with COVID-19, enrolled during active disease.

This rearrangement joins TRBV5-4 to TRBJ1-3; D remains ambiguous. V was clipped by 5 bases and J by 0 bases, with 6 bases between them. Germline values: CDR1 SGHNT, CDR2 YYREEE (reference sequence). CDR3 size: 13 residues. Here the CDR3 reads CASRASSGNTIYF. CDR3 DNA: TGTGCCAGCAGAGCTAGCTCTGGAAACACCATATATTTT.

This clone was seen only a few times. This chain uses TRBV19 with TRBJ2-5, with TRBD2 matching 8 bases. J lost 0 bases, V lost 2 bases, and 5 bases had no gene match. Per the germline V gene, CDR1 is LNHDA and CDR2 is SQIVND (reference sequence). The CDR3 contains 16 residues. CDR3 coding DNA: TGTGCCAGTAGTATAATAGCGGGGTCACACCAAGAGACCCAGTACTTC. Its protein product is CASSIIAGSHQETQYF.

The chain links TRBV5-4 to TRBJ2-5; no definite D call. The germline V and J ends were trimmed by 5 bases and 2 bases, with 10 bases remaining between them. CDR3 length: 13 residues. The germline CDR1 and CDR2 sequences are SGHNT and YYREEE (reference sequence). For the CDR3, the DNA is TGTGCCAGCAGGAGACACGAGCAAGAGACCCAGTACTTC. Translating it yields CASRRHEQETQYF.

This chain links TRBV7-9 with TRBJ2-7, with a weak D call TRBD2 (5 bases). Trimming removed 1 base at V and 4 bases at J, with 5 bases between. This CDR3 contains 12 residues. Germline V lookup: CDR1 SEHNR, CDR2 FQNEAQ (reference sequence). The CDR3 reads CASSLVAYEQYF. CDR3 sequence (DNA): TGTGCCAGCAGCTTAGTAGCGTACGAGCAGTACTTC.

Concerning this clone itself: This may be a read error, as it is one base from a much larger clone. This sample includes further DNA sequences coding for the same CDR3. The V call is TRBV7-9, the J call TRBJ2-7, with D possibly matching TRBD1 (5 bases). Germline V CDR1 and CDR2: SEHNR, FQNEAQ (reference sequence). V lost 6 bases to trimming and J lost 0 bases, with 9 bases between them. The CDR3 runs to 13 residues. The CDR3 DNA reads as TGTGCCAGCAGTTTTGACAGCTCCTACGAGCAGTACTTC. This codes for CASSFDSSYEQYF. Variable domain in full (rest from reference TRBV7-9 and TRBJ2-7): DTGVSQNPRHKITKRGQNVTFRCDPISEHNRLYWYRQTLGQGPEFLTYFQNEAQLEKSRLLSDRFSAERPKGSFSTLEIQRTEQGDSAMYLCASSFDSSYEQYFGPGTRLTVT.

The chain links TRBV2 to TRBJ2-1; 7 bases map to TRBD2. V shed 11 bases and J 12 bases; nucleotides not matched to a gene: 13. The CDR3 runs 12 residues. The germline V gene has CDR1 SNHLY and CDR2 FYNNEI. The CDR3, as DNA: TGTGCCGCGGGGGTCCTCAGGAGGGGGCAGTTCTTC. It yields the protein CAAGVLRRGQFF.

CDR3 in amino acids: CASEGTAQFF. The CDR3 DNA follows: TGTGCCAGCGAGGGAACAGCACAGTTCTTC. V and J are TRBV25-1 and TRBJ2-1; D may be TRBD2 (5 bases). The V end was cut by 8 bases, the J end by 13 bases, with 12 bases between. CDR3 length: 10 residues. Germline assignment: CDR1 MGHDK and CDR2 SYGVNS.

This sequence joins TRBV6-5 and TRBJ2-7; D is perhaps TRBD1 (7 bases). The CDR3 is 16 amino acids. CDR1 is MNHEY and CDR2 is SVGAGI in the germline V gene. The V gene lost 0 bases and the J gene lost 2 bases, with 14 bases spanning the gap. The CDR3 bases are TGTGCCAGCAGTTACTCGGAGGGACAGCTCACCTACGAGCAGTACTTC. This codes for CASSYSEGQLTYEQYF.

The chain combines TRBV27 with TRBJ1-6, with TRBD1 identical over 7 bases. The V and J ends lost 5 bases and 8 bases, in that order; junction bases with no gene match: 15. CDR1 is MNHEY, CDR2 SMNVEV, per germline (reference sequence). The CDR3 is made up of 17 amino acids. CDR3 bases: TGTGCCAGCAGTCCTCAGATCCAGGGGGTGATTGATTCACCCCTCCACTTT. It yields the protein CASSPQIQGVIDSPLHF.

The genes are TRBV18 and TRBJ2-5; D is unclear. The CDR3 covers 14 residues. The ends were cut back, 3 bases at V and 5 bases at J, with 13 bases in the middle. Germline CDR1 and CDR2: KGHSH and LQKENI. CDR3 in DNA: TGTGCCAGCTCACCTAATGTGGGCGCGGAGACCCAGTACTTC. Its protein is CASSPNVGAETQYF.

This clone was seen once. The V gene is TRBV6-6, the J gene TRBJ1-1; TRBD1 is a possible D gene (5 bases). The length of the CDR3 is 13 residues. V lost 6 bases to trimming and J lost 1 base, with 9 bases between them. Germline-derived CDR1 and CDR2 are MNHNY and SVGAGI (reference sequence). Written as DNA, the CDR3 is TGTGCCAGCAGCCGGGGGTCGAACACTGAAGCTTTCTTT. It encodes CASSRGSNTEAFF.

J is TRBJ1-2 and V is TRBV7-9; a possible D gene is TRBD1 (6 bases). V dropped 5 bases and J dropped 8 bases, with 15 bases sitting between them. This CDR3 has 13 amino acids. CDR1 SEHNR and CDR2 FQNEAQ come from the germline V gene (reference sequence). The CDR3 reads CASSGGAPQGYTF. The CDR3 DNA sequence: TGTGCCAGCAGCGGGGGGGCGCCCCAAGGCTACACCTTC.

The chain joins TRBV5-1 to TRBJ2-3, with 14 positions matching TRBD2. Germline V CDR1 and CDR2: SGHRS, YFSETQ. This CDR3 is 16 amino acids long. V was clipped by 3 bases and J by 3 bases; unmatched bases: 3. The CDR3, as DNA: TGCGCCAGCAGCTCCCGGACTAGCGGGGGGACAGATACGCAGTATTTT. Amino acids: CASSSRTSGGTDTQYF.

This chain joins TRBV6-5 and TRBJ2-7, with TRBD1 as a possible D gene (6 bases). This CDR3 has 14 amino acids. Between the trimmed V and J ends, which lost 2 bases and 6 bases, there was a span of 14 bases. Germline CDR1 MNHEY, CDR2 SVGAGI. CDR3 sequence: CASSYTGGTSEQYF. CDR3 DNA: TGTGCCAGCAGTTACACGGGTGGGACATCCGAGCAGTACTTC.

This chain uses TRBV7-8 with TRBJ2-7; 9 bases agree with TRBD1. The length of the CDR3 is 15 residues. Germline trimming cut 5 bases from V and 1 base from J; bases unmatched to any gene: 6. Per germline, CDR1 SGHVS and CDR2 FQNEAQ. The CDR3 is CASSEGTGLSYEQYF. For the CDR3, the DNA is TGTGCCAGCAGCGAAGGGACAGGGCTTTCCTACGAGCAGTACTTC.

The chain is built from TRBV19 and TRBJ1-4, with D maybe TRBD1 (5 bases). Germline CDR1 is LNHDA and CDR2 is SQIVND (reference sequence). V was clipped by 3 bases and J by 7 bases, with 12 bases between them. The CDR3 is made up of 14 amino acids. Here the CDR3 reads CASSIRQGGEKLFF. CDR3 in DNA: TGTGCCAGTAGTATTCGGCAGGGTGGTGAAAAACTGTTTTTT.

The table lists this clone with many counts. One junction end does not reproduce the germline sequence, and a read error may be involved. The chain links TRBV12-3 or TRBV12-4 to TRBJ1-4, with D possibly matching TRBD1 (6 bases). This CDR3 has 10 residues. The CDR3 loop reads CGGANEKLFF. The CDR3 nucleotides are TGCGGGGGGGCGAATGAAAAACTGTTTTTT.

This chain connects TRBV7-9 to TRBJ1-1; perhaps TRBD1 as D (5 bases). Germline V gene data show CDR1 as SEHNR and CDR2 as FQNEAQ (reference sequence). The CDR3 runs 16 residues. V lost 1 base to trimming and J lost 7 bases, with 19 bases between them. This CDR3 is CASSLGPGKNTVEAFF. In DNA, the CDR3 is TGTGCCAGCAGCTTAGGTCCAGGGAAGAACACTGTTGAAGCTTTCTTT.

The count of this clone is one. The rearrangement uses TRBV21-1 and TRBJ1-1; TRBD1 was called by the table and not checked on the DNA. TRBV21-1 is a pseudogene locus. This CDR3 spans 13 amino acids. CDR3 loop: CASSAQGRTEAFF. In DNA form, the CDR3 reads TGTGCCAGCAGCGCACAGGGACGAACTGAAGCTTTCTTT.

This sequence joins TRBV19 and TRBJ1-2; a possible D gene is TRBD1 (6 bases). V lost 3 bases to trimming and J lost 3 bases, with 11 bases between them. This CDR3 region has 14 residues. From germline, CDR1 is LNHDA and CDR2 SQIVND (reference sequence). The CDR3 nucleotides read TGTGCCAGTAGTATCGGACAGTTCGACTATGGCTACACCTTC. This sequence encodes CASSIGQFDYGYTF.

The chain joins TRBV15 to TRBJ1-5; D gene ambiguous. This CDR3 has 14 residues. CDR1 and CDR2 (germline): LNHNV, YYDKDF (reference sequence). Trimming pared 1 base from V and 5 bases from J, leaving 9 bases between. The CDR3 loop reads CATSRGPEDQPQHF. The CDR3 nucleotides read TGTGCCACCAGCAGAGGGCCAGAAGATCAGCCCCAGCATTTT.

The CDR3 is CASSLGGAANEQYF. The DNA of the CDR3 is TGCGCCAGCAGCTTGGGGGGAGCGGCAAACGAGCAGTACTTC. The chain combines TRBV5-1 with TRBJ2-7, with D possibly TRBD2 on 5 matching bases. The germline CDR1 and CDR2 sequences are SGHRS and YFSETQ. There are 14 residues in the CDR3. V was shortened by 0 bases and J by 5 bases, with 12 bases between the two germline ends.

The chain is built from TRBV6-5 and TRBJ1-1; possibly TRBD1 for D (5 bases). The V end lost 6 bases, the J end lost 9 bases, and 11 bases lay between the germline ends. Germline V gene lookup returns CDR1 MNHEY and CDR2 SVGAGI. The CDR3 sequence is 11 residues long. CDR3 bases: TGTGCCAGCAGATCCGGGGGAAAAGCTTTCTTT. Translation: CASRSGGKAFF.

This clone appeared a single time. The chain joins TRBV6-5 to TRBJ1-2; D is ambiguous. V was pared by 6 bases and J by 4 bases, with 18 bases between. The CDR3 is made up of 15 amino acids. Germline V lookup: CDR1 MNHEY, CDR2 SVGAGI. The CDR3 sequence: CASSPAGIGLYGYTF. Here the CDR3 DNA reads TGTGCCAGCAGCCCCGCGGGGATTGGCCTCTATGGCTACACCTTC.